This TCR beta chain was captured by sequencing in a study of beta chain features in type 1 diabetes. This clone was counted between two and nine times. Based on CD45RO/CCR7/CD25/CD127/CD95/CD27, CD4+ regulatory, stem cell-like memory, naive and central memory cells were sorted. The study reverse transcribed the entire isolated RNA, so it sequenced expressed TCRB transcripts. Measured with immunoSEQ multiplex PCR; TCRdb has only the in-frame clones, and not every one. Seen here are some 220,000 clones, 11% observed once, and the top ten hold 1% to 1.5%. This sequence originates from a young man in good health. Sequenced material: central memory CD4+ T cells from blood.

CDR3 protein: CAWTLFTDTQYF. In nucleotides, the CDR3 is TGTGCCTGGACCCTTTTCACAGATACGCAGTATTTT. The chain recombines TRBV30 with TRBJ2-3, with D unclear. This CDR3 is 12 amino acids long. In germline, CDR1 is GTSNPN, CDR2 SVGIG (reference sequence). V shed 4 bases and J shed 2 bases, with 7 bases lying between them.